These T cell receptor beta chains were read from a single sample in a study of OX40 agonist ivuxolimab in advanced cancers. Repertoires were generated with immunoSEQ multiplex PCR, while TCRdb's copy carries only in-frame clones and drops some. The sample yields some 65,000 clones, 87% seen once. This specimen consisted of CD4+ or CD8+ T cells sorted from blood, obtained in a trial of the OX40 agonist ivuxolimab. Receptors were obtained from an adult with an advanced solid tumor such as melanoma, head and neck, liver or kidney cancer. The CDR3 runs from the conserved cysteine through the conserved F or W. D genes are given only for firm matches. The size entry is marked missing in some rows and otherwise reads once, few, many or a size class.

j_gene	abundance	d_gene	v_gene	CDR3nt	CDR3aa
TRBJ1-1	.	.	TRBV19	TGTGCCAGTAGTTCCCTCCCCGGGACTATGAACACTGAAGCTTTCTTT	CASSSLPGTMNTEAFF
TRBJ1-4	.	TRBD1	TRBV11-3	TGTGCCAGCAGCCAACAGGGGGCTGCTGAAAAACTGTTTTTT	CASSQQGAAEKLFF
TRBJ2-7	.	.	TRBV11-3	TGTGCCAGCAGCCTGCTCCCCCCTAGCGAAACCTACGAGCAGTACTTC	CASSLLPPSETYEQYF
TRBJ2-7	.	.	TRBV6-5	TGTGCCAGCAGTTCGAACAGGGCCTACGAGCAGTACTTC	CASSSNRAYEQYF
TRBJ1-6	.	.	TRBV30	TGTGCCTGGAGGCTTCAAGGGTTTCGGGATAGTTCACCCCTCCACTTT	CAWRLQGFRDSSPLHF
TRBJ2-7	.	.	TRBV5-1	TGCGCCAGCAGCTTGGACGTCCAGGAGCAGTACTTC	CASSLDVQEQYF
TRBJ2-7	.	TRBD1	TRBV6-5	TGTGCCAGCAGTACAAGACAGGGGGCCTACGAGCAGTACTTC	CASSTRQGAYEQYF
TRBJ2-3	.	.	TRBV2	TGTGCCAGCAGCCTTCTGGCGGGAACGCAGTATTTT	CASSLLAGTQYF
TRBJ2-2	.	.	TRBV9	TGTGCCAGCAGCGTAGGCTTTGGATCCCCGAGGACCGGGGAGCTGTTTTTT	CASSVGFGSPRTGELFF
TRBJ2-5	.	.	TRBV27	TGTGCCAGCACCAGAAAGGGGACCTCACAGGAGACCCAGTACTTC	CASTRKGTSQETQYF
TRBJ2-5	.	.	TRBV5-1	TGCGCCAGCAGCTTGGGGGCACCGTCCCAAGAGACCCAGTACTTC	CASSLGAPSQETQYF
TRBJ1-2	.	.	TRBV9	TGTGCCAGCAGCTCTAACCCCAAAAGGACCTATGGCTACACCTTC	CASSSNPKRTYGYTF
TRBJ1-4	.	TRBD1	TRBV7-9	TGTGCCAGCAGCTTTGGGACAGTTAATGAAAAACTGTTTTTT	CASSFGTVNEKLFF
TRBJ1-1	.	.	TRBV7-9	TGTGCCAGCAGCTCGGGCGTAGCTAGTTTGTGGGCTTTCTTT	CASSSGVASLWAFF
TRBJ2-7	.	.	TRBV7-3	TGTGCCAAACCCCCCCGGGACGAGCAGTACTTC	CAKPPRDEQYF
TRBJ1-6	.	TRBD1	TRBV11-2	TGTGCCAGCAGAAGACAGGGCAAAGGGTCACCCCTCCACTTT	CASRRQGKGSPLHF
TRBJ1-2	.	TRBD1	TRBV7-2	TGTGCCAGCAGCTCGGGACAGATCGTAGGCTACACCTTC	CASSSGQIVGYTF
TRBJ1-6	medium-sized	TRBD1	TRBV11-2	TGTGCCAGCAGGCTTCAGGGGGCAGGATCACCCCTCCACTTT	CASRLQGAGSPLHF
TRBJ2-5	.	TRBD2	TRBV2	TGTGCCAGCTTCTCGGGGGGTTGGGACGAAGAGACCCAGTACTTC	CASFSGGWDEETQYF
TRBJ2-5	once	.	TRBV6-4	TGTGCCAGCAGTGACCCCCACGGACGTCCCCAGTACTTC	CASSDPHGRPQYF
TRBJ2-1	.	.	TRBV9	TGTGCCAGCAGCGTAACCCCTTTCGGGAATAAAGACAATGAGCAGTTCTTC	CASSVTPFGNKDNEQFF
TRBJ1-1	few	.	TRBV9	TGTGCCAGCAGCGTGGACACAAACACTGAAGCTTTCTTT	CASSVDTNTEAFF
TRBJ2-1	.	.	TRBV7-8	TGTGCCAGCACCTACGGAGGGTACAATGAGCAGTTCTTC	CASTYGGYNEQFF
TRBJ1-1	.	.	TRBV7-9	TGTGCCAGCAGCTTAGGTGTTGGAGGGAAGACTGAAGCTTTCTTT	CASSLGVGGKTEAFF
TRBJ2-7	.	.	TRBV11-3	TGTGCCAGCAGCGGTTTTGACGAGCAGTACTTC	CASSGFDEQYF
TRBJ2-7	.	TRBD1	TRBV11-3	TGTGCCAGCAGCTCCCAGGGGGCGGTCCACGAGCAGTACTTC	CASSSQGAVHEQYF
TRBJ2-7	once	TRBD1	TRBV11-3	TGTGCCAGCAGCTTAGGGGGACAGGTTGGCTACGAGCAGTACTTC	CASSLGGQVGYEQYF
TRBJ2-7	.	.	TRBV9	TGTGCCAGCAGCGCAGGGGTACTCTCCTACGAGCAGTACTTC	CASSAGVLSYEQYF
TRBJ2-2	.	.	TRBV21-1	TGTGCCAGCTTACTCAGACTAGCGGGGTATCCCGCGAACACCGGGGAGCTGTTTTTT	CASLLRLAGYPANTGELFF